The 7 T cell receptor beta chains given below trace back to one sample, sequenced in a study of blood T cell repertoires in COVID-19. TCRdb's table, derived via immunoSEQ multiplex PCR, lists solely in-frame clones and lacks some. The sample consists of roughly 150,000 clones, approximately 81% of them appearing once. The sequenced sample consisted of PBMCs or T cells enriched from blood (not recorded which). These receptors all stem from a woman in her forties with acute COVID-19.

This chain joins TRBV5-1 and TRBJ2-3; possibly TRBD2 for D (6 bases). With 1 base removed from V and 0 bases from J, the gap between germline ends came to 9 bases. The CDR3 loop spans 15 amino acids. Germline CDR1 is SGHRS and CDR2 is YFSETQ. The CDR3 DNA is TGCGCCAGCAGCTTGCTAGCGTACAGCACAGATACGCAGTATTTT. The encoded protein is CASSLLAYSTDTQYF. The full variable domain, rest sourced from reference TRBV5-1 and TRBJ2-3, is KAGVTQTPRYLIKTRGQQVTLSCSPISGHRSVSWYQQTPGQGLQFLFEYFSETQRNKGNFPGRFSGRQFSNSRSEMNVSTLELGDSALYLCASSLLAYSTDTQYFGPGTRLTVL.

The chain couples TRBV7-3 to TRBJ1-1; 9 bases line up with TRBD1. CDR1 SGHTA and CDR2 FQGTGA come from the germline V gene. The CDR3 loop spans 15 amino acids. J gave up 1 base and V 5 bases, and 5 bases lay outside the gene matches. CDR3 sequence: CASSPGQGWNTEAFF. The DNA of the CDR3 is TGTGCCAGCAGCCCTGGACAGGGGTGGAACACTGAAGCTTTCTTT.

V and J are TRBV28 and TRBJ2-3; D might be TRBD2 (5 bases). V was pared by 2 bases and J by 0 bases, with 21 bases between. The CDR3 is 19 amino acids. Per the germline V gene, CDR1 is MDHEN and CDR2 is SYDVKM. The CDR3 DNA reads TGTGCCAGCAGTTTAAGGAGAAGCGGATATAGTTCTAGCACAGATACGCAGTATTTT. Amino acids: CASSLRRSGYSSSTDTQYF.

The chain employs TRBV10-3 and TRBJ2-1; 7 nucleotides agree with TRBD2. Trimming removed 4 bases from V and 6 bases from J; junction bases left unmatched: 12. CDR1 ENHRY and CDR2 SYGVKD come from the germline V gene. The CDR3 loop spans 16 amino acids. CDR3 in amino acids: CAISVGAGEPFNEQFF. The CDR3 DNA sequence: TGTGCCATCAGTGTAGGCGCGGGAGAGCCTTTCAATGAGCAGTTCTTC.

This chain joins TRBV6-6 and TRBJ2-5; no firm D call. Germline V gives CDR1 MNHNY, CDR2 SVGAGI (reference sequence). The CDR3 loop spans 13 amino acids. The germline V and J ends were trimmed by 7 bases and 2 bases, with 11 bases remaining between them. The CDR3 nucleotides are TGTGCCAGCACTATGACACATCAAGAGACCCAGTACTTC. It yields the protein CASTMTHQETQYF.

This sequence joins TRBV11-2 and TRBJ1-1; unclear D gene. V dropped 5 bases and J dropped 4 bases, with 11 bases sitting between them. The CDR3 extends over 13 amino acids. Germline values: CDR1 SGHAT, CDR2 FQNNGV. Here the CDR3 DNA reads TGTGCCAGCAGCCGAGGGAGTGGCACTGAAGCTTTCTTT. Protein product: CASSRGSGTEAFF.

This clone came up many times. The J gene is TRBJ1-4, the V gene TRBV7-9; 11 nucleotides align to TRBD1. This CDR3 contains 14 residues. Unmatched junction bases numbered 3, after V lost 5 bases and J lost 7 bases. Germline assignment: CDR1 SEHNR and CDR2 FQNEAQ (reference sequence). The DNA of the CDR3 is TGTGCCAGCAGCCGGACAGGGGGCTTTGAAAAACTGTTTTTT. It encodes CASSRTGGFEKLFF.